The rows below give T cell receptor beta chains drawn from one sample of a study of CD8 T cells in ankylosing spondylitis. TCRdb independently ran MiXCR on the 5' RACE reads; one entry per CDR3 protein. Counted here are some 700,000 distinct CDR3 sequences, roughly 19% occurring once; the ten biggest clones make up 19%. Specimen: blood, either unsorted or a sorted T cell fraction (not recorded which). The origin of the receptors is a male donor with ankylosing spondylitis. CDR3s leave out the opening cysteine and the closing phenylalanine or tryptophan. Clone sizes are given selectively: once, few, many, or a class where the clone is expanded.

>TRBJ2-5|.|TRBV5-6
ASSYYRGLYQETQY
>TRBJ2-1|.|TRBV5-1
ASSLGLAGGQVYNEQF
>TRBJ2-1|few|TRBV4-3
ASSQSPILAGGPNEQF
>TRBJ2-5|few|TRBV9
ASSVEASGGETQY
>TRBJ2-3|few|TRBV12-3/TRBV12-4
ASSLPTGTVMGTQY
>TRBJ2-3|.|TRBV20-1
SATPERTSSTDTQY
>TRBJ2-7|.|TRBV20-1
SARDGGSSYEQY
>TRBJ1-1|few|TRBV4-2
ASSPGQSVNTEAF
>TRBJ2-5|few|TRBV5-1
ASSIQGRETQY
>TRBJ1-4|.|TRBV30
AWKEGDEKLF
>TRBJ2-3|.|TRBV5-1
ASSLQAGGPDTQY
>TRBJ2-3|.|TRBV20-1
SARVRGNTDTQY
>TRBJ2-6|few|TRBV25-1
ASSVIAGANVLT
>TRBJ1-1|few|TRBV20-1
SARATSGTGTEAF
>TRBJ1-5|.|TRBV6-1
ASSGTGTAIYSNQPQH
>TRBJ1-4|few|TRBV4-2
ASSQATTAPLNEKLF
>TRBJ2-3|.|TRBV19
ASSTLAGGPTDTQY
>TRBJ2-1|.|TRBV20-1
SASSGDEQF
>TRBJ2-1|few|TRBV27
ASSRSSGSFNEQF
>TRBJ2-1|few|TRBV7-9
ASSLSGRASYNEQF
>TRBJ2-1|few|TRBV6-5
ASSYSGGAVDEQF
>TRBJ2-3|.|TRBV29-1
SVEYDTQY
>TRBJ2-1|many|TRBV4-2
ASSQDRWAGGDEQF
>TRBJ2-3|.|TRBV6-1
ASSRTSWDTDTQY
>TRBJ2-1|.|TRBV6-5
ASSYRLEQF
>TRBJ2-2|.|TRBV5-1
ASSPIQGRTGELF
>TRBJ2-3|few|TRBV5-4
ASSLGGLADTNTQY
>TRBJ2-3|.|TRBV27
ASSLSTSGRRDTQY
>TRBJ2-2|many|TRBV12-3/TRBV12-4
ASSFGQGVGELF
>TRBJ2-1|few|TRBV20-1
SAKQGLAGYNEQF